This T cell receptor beta chain derives from a study of blood T cell repertoires in COVID-19 (dated by TCRdb to the early 2020s). Regarding the study in general: Samples from collaborators originated in the United States, Italy and Spain and spanned both the acute and convalescent phases of COVID-19. The prospective study material was composed of cDNA or gDNA derived from T cells, B-cell-depleted T cells, or PBMCs. The dataset comprised deeply sampled blood TCRbeta repertoires from subjects exposed to, actively infected with, or recovered from COVID-19. The repertoires were released in a freely available public database intended as a resource for research on the immune response to SARS-CoV-2. The samples were drawn from two sources: the first 160 participants of the ongoing ImmuneRACE study, and fewer than 1,500 subjects contributed by 6 global collaborators. Sample metadata almost always included a de-identified subject ID, COVID-19 status, age in years and sex. Where HLA class I and class II types were available, the types were taken from metadata supplied by the sample provider, not from assay-based typing.

What the work shows at the level of the full study, not this receptor alone: Clinical and demographic metadata were provided uncurated, with the amount varying by source and participant.

TCRbeta CDR3 regions were amplified from genomic DNA by means of the immunoSEQ Assay, a bias-controlled multiplex PCR. Regarding the original processing steps: Within the assay, amplification of reference gene primers was used to estimate how many nucleated cells each sample contained. Sequence reads were collapsed and filtered to measure the absolute abundance of every unique TCRbeta CDR3 rearrangement. For each sample, productive Simpson clonality was calculated by taking the square root of Simpson's diversity index across productive rearrangements. The source is immuneACCESS, and TCRdb retained only in-frame sequences with V and J called. Part of the clones is not carried over; for the studies checked, unresolved V genes explain less than half of this, and the remainder is unexplained. For V, J and clone size, that table is used; D and trimming come from the DNA. This sample holds more than 95,000 clones; 70% to 90% were observed only once. Jointly, the top ten make up roughly 2.4% of the sample.

The junction carries 16 bases between V and J, which are trimmed by 11 bases and 0 bases respectively. CDR3 length: 14 amino acids, cysteine to phenylalanine. The kept DNA is CDR3 alone, 42 bases in frame from the first base. Based on the germline V gene, the CDR1 and CDR2 sequences are MNHEY and SVGAGI. Collaborating institutions collected whole blood in K2EDTA tubes following their own protocols. For TCRbeta analysis, collaborators shipped samples in one of three forms: frozen whole blood, isolated PBMCs, or DNA extracted from either of those sample types. Worth noting for this clone: Its antigen is still unknown. It has no much larger one-base neighbor in the sample; base qualities were not kept.

The receptor was derived from a man aged 30-40 years with acute or convalescent COVID-19. The sequencing sample was made of peripheral blood. The V and J genes are TRBV6-5 and TRBJ1-1, and perhaps TRBD1 as D gene, on 6 matching bases. Here is the DNA: TGTGCCGTCTCCCAGGGGTTCCTGAACACTGAAGCTTTCTTT. Its protein reads: CAVSQGFLNTEAFF.